A selection of T cell receptor beta chains follows, all from one sample in a study of T cell responses to AZD1222 COVID-19 vaccine. Generated by immunoSEQ multiplex PCR, the TCRdb table keeps only in-frame clones and is missing some. The sample lists 140,000 to 150,000 clones, approximately 90% seen once, with about 3% in the top ten. The source was peripheral blood, collected on day 0 of MenACWY control vaccination. These receptors were obtained from an adult in good health. CDR3s include the opening cysteine and the closing phenylalanine or tryptophan.

j_call v_call cdr3_aa
TRBJ1-3 TRBV5-1 CASSLDGGNTIYF
TRBJ2-1 TRBV28 CASSSGGADNEQFF
TRBJ2-7 TRBV5-4 CASSSWDSYEQYF
TRBJ2-2 TRBV29-1 CSVALLSTGELFF
TRBJ1-1 TRBV6-5 CASSSGVTEAFF
TRBJ1-3 TRBV6-5 CASSFRGASGNTIYF
TRBJ1-2 TRBV18 CASSPSNNYGYTF
TRBJ2-3 TRBV28 CASSSGTSGRRADTQYF
TRBJ1-2 TRBV13 CASSPTGGYGYTF
TRBJ2-1 TRBV24-1 CATSDWGQGSYNEQFF
TRBJ1-2 TRBV18 CASSPDTGYGYTF
TRBJ1-2 TRBV5-8 CASSSGDRGYYGYTF
TRBJ1-2 TRBV28 CASSAYYGYTF
TRBJ2-2 TRBV9 CASSVGTADTGELFF
TRBJ1-4 TRBV5-1 CASGAGRNEKLFF